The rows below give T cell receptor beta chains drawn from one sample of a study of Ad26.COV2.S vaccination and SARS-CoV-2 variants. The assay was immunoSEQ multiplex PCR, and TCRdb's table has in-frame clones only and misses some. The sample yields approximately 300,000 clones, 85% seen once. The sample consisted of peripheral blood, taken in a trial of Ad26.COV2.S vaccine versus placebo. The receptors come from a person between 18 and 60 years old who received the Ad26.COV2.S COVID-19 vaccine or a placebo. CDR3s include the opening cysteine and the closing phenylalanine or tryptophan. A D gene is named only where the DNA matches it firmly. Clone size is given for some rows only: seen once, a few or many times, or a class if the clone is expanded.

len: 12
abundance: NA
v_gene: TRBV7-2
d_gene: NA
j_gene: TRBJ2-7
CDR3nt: TGTGCCAGCAGCCAGACGGACTACGAGCAGTACTTC
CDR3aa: CASSQTDYEQYF

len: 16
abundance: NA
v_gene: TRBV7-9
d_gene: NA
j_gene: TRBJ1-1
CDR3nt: TGTGCCAGCAGGGGAGGGGCGGGGGCAGTGAACACTGAAGCTTTCTTT
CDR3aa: CASRGGAGAVNTEAFF

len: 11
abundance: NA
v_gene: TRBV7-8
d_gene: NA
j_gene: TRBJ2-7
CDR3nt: TGTGCCAGCAGCCTCACCTACGAGCAGTACTTC
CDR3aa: CASSLTYEQYF

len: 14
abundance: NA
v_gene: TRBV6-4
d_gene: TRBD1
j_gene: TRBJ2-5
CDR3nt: TGTGCCAGCAGTGTGAGACAGGGGTCCGAGACCCAGTACTTC
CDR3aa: CASSVRQGSETQYF

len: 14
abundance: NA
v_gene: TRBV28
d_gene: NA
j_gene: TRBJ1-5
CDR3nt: TGTGCCAGCAGCCCCGGACAGAGCAATCAGCCCCAGCATTTT
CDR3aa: CASSPGQSNQPQHF

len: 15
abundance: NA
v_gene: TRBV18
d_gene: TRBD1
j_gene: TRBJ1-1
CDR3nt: TGTGCCAGCTCACCACCTGGGACAGGGGGCACTGAAGCTTTCTTT
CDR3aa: CASSPPGTGGTEAFF

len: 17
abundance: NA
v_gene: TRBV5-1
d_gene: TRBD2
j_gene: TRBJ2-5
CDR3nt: TGCGCCAGCAGCTCAGGACTCGCGGGGGGGATCGGGGAGACCCAGTACTTC
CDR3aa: CASSSGLAGGIGETQYF

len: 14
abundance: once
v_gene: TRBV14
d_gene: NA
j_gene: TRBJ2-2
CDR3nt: TGTGCCAGCAGCCAATTTCGTAACACCGGGGAGCTGTTTTTT
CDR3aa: CASSQFRNTGELFF

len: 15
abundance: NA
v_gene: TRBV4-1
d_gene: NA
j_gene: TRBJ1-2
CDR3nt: TGCGCCAGCAGCCAGCAGACAGGCGGGGGCTATGGCTACACCTTC
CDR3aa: CASSQQTGGGYGYTF

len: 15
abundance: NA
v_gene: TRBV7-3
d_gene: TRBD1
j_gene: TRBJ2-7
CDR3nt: TGTGCCAGCGGATTCGTACAGGGGGTCTCCTACGAGCAGTACTTC
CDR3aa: CASGFVQGVSYEQYF

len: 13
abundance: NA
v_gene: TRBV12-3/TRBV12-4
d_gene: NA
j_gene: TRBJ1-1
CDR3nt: TGTGCCAGCAGTTTAAAGGGGGACGCTGAAGCTTTCTTT
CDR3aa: CASSLKGDAEAFF

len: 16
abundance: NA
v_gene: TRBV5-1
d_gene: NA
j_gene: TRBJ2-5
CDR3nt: TGCGCCAGCAGCTTGAGGGGAAGTGCGTACCAAGAGACCCAGTACTTC
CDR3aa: CASSLRGSAYQETQYF

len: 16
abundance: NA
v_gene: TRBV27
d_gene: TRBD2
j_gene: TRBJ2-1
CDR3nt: TGTGCCAGCAGTTTAGCGGGGGGGCCAGCTTTTAATGAGCAGTTCTTC
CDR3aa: CASSLAGGPAFNEQFF

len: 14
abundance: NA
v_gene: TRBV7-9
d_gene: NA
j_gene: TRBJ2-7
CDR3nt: TGTGCCAGCAGCTCCGGACTACCGTTAGAGGAGCAGTACTTC
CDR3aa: CASSSGLPLEEQYF

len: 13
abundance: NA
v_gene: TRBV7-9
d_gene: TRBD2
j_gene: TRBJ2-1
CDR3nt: TGTGCCCCGGCCGGGGGGAATGAAGGGGAGCAGTTCTTC
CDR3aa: CAPAGGNEGEQFF

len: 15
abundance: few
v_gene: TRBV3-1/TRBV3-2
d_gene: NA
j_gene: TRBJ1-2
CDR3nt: TGTGCCAGCAGCCAAGAGGGCAGGGATGTCTCTGGCTACACCTTC
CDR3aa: CASSQEGRDVSGYTF

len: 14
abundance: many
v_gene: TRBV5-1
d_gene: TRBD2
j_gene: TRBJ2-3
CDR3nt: TGCGCCAGCAGCTTGGAGGCTAGCGGCGGTACGCAGTATTTT
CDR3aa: CASSLEASGGTQYF

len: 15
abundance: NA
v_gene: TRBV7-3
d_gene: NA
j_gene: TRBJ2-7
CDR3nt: TGTGCCAGCAGCCCCGCAGGAAACGGGCCCTACGAGCAGTACTTC
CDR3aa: CASSPAGNGPYEQYF

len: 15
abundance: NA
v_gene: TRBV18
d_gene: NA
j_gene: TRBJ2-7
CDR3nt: TGTGCCAGCTCACCATTAGGGCAGGTGACCTACGAGCAGTACTTC
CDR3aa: CASSPLGQVTYEQYF

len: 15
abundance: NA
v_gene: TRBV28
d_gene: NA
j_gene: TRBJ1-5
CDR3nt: TGTGCCACCACCAGCCCCGCCAGGTTCGTACAGCCCCAGCATTTT
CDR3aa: CATTSPARFVQPQHF

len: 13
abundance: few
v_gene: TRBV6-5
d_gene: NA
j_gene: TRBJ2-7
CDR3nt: TGTGCCAGCAACAAGGACAGATCCTACGAGCAGTACTTC
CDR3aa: CASNKDRSYEQYF

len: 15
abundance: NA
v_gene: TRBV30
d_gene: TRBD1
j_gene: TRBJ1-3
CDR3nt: TGTGCCTGGAGTACGGGACAGACAACGGGAAACACCATATATTTT
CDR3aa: CAWSTGQTTGNTIYF

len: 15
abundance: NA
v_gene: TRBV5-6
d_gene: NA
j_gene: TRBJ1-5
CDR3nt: TGTGCCAGCAGCTTGAGGTCTGGCGTTGGTCAGCCCCAGCATTTT
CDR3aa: CASSLRSGVGQPQHF

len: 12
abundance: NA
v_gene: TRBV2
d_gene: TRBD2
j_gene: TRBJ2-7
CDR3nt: TGTGCCAGCAGGACTAGCGGCTACGAGCAGTACTTC
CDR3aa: CASRTSGYEQYF

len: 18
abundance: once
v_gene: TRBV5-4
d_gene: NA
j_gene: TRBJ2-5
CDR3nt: TGTGCCAGCAGCCCCCGAATAGGGGGGGCGCTTTCCTTGGAGACCCAGTACTTC
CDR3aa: CASSPRIGGALSLETQYF

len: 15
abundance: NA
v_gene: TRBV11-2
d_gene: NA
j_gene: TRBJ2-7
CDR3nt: TGTGCCAGCAGCTTACCGGGGGGCCAAACCTACGAGCAGTACTTC
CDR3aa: CASSLPGGQTYEQYF

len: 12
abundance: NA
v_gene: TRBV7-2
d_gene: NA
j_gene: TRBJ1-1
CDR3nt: TGTGCCAGCAGCTTAAGGGAAACCGAAGCTTTCTTT
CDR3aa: CASSLRETEAFF

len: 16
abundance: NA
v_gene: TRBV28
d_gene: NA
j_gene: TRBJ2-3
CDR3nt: TGTGCCAGCAGTTTTAGGAGGGGGGGGATCACAGATACGCAGTATTTT
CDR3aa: CASSFRRGGITDTQYF

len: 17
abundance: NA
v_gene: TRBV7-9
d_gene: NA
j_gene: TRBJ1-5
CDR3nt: TGTGCCAGCAGCTTAGTAGTAGGTGGGGCGGTGTGGCAGCCCCAGCATTTT
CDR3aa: CASSLVVGGAVWQPQHF

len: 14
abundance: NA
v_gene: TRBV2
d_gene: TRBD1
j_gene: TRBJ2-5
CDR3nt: TGTGCCAGCACCCGAGTCGGGACAGGGGAGACCCAGTACTTC
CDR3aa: CASTRVGTGETQYF

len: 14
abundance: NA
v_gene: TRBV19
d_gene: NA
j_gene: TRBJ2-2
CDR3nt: TGTGCCAGTAGTATAGATCCGGGCACCGGGGAGCTGTTTTTT
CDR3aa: CASSIDPGTGELFF

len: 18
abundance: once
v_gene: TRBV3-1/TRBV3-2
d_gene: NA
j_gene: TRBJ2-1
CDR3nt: TGTGCCAGCAGCCCCGGGTTGCAGATAGCGGCGCTTCCCGGTGAGCAGTTCTTC
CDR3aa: CASSPGLQIAALPGEQFF

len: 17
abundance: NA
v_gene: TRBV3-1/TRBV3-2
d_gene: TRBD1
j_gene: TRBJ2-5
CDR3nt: TGTGCCAGCAGCCACCCTCCGGGACAGGGGGCTAGAGAGACCCAGTACTTC
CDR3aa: CASSHPPGQGARETQYF

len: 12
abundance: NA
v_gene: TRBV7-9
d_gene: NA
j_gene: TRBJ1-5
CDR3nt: TGTGCCAGCAGCTTTAATGGTCAGCCCCAGCATTTT
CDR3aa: CASSFNGQPQHF

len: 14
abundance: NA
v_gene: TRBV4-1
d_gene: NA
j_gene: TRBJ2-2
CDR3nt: TGCGCCAGCAGCCAGCAACAGAAGACCGGGGAGCTGTTTTTT
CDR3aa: CASSQQQKTGELFF

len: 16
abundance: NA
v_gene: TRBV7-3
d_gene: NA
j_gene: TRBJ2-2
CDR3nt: TGTGCCAGCAGCCAGACTGGGACTTGGGCTGGCGGGGAGCTGTTTTTT
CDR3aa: CASSQTGTWAGGELFF

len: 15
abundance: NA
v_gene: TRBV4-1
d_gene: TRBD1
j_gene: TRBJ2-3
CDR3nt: TGCGCCAGCAGCAGGACAGGAGCTAGCACAGATACGCAGTATTTT
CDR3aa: CASSRTGASTDTQYF

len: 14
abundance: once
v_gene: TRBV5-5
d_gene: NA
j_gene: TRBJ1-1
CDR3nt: TGTGCCAGCAGCTTTGCGAATATGAACACTGAAGCTTTCTTT
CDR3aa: CASSFANMNTEAFF

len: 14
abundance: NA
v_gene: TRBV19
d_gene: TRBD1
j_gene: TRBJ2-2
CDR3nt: TGTGCCAGTAGTAGAGGGACAGACACCGGGGAGCTGTTTTTT
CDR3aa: CASSRGTDTGELFF

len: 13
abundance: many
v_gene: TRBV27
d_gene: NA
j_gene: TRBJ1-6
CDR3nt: TGTGCCAGCAGTCAGGGGTATAATTCACCCCTCCACTTT
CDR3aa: CASSQGYNSPLHF

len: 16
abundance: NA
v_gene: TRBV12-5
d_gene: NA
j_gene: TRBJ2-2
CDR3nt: TGTGCTAGTGGTTTTGTGGGCCAGGGGAACACCGGGGAGCTGTTTTTT
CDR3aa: CASGFVGQGNTGELFF

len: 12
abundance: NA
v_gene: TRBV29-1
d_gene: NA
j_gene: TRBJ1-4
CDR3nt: TGCAGCGTTGAAGATGGGGGGGAAAAACTGTTTTTT
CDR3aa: CSVEDGGEKLFF

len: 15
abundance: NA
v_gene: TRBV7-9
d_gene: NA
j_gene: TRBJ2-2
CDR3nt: TGTGCCAGCAGCTCCCGGGACACGAACACCGGGGAGCTGTTTTTT
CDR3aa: CASSSRDTNTGELFF

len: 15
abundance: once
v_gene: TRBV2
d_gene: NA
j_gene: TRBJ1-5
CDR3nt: TGTGCCAGCAGGGAGGGGGACATTCCTAATCAGCCCCAGCATTTT
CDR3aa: CASREGDIPNQPQHF

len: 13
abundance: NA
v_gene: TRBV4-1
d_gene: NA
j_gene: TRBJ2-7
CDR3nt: TGCGCCAGCAGCCAAGCACCTACCTACGAGCAGTACTTC
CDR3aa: CASSQAPTYEQYF

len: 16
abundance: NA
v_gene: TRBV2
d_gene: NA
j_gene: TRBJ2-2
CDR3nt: TGTGCCAGCACCGAGGGGCGGAGAGAGAACACCGGGGAGCTGTTTTTT
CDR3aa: CASTEGRRENTGELFF

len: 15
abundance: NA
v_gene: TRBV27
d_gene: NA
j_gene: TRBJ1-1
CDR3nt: TGTGCCAGCAGTCTGAACAGGGCCGGGGTCACTGAAGCTTTCTTT
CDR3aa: CASSLNRAGVTEAFF

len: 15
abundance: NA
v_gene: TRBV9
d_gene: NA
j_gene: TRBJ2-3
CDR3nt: TGTGCCAGCAGCGTAGCGGAGGGTCGGGCAGATACGCAGTATTTT
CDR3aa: CASSVAEGRADTQYF

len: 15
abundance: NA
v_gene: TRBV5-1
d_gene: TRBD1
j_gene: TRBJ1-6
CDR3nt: TGCGCCAGCAGCTATGGGACAGGGGAAAATTCACCCCTCCACTTT
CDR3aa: CASSYGTGENSPLHF

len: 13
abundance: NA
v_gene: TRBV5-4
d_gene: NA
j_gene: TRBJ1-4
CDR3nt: TGTGCCAGCAGCTTATGGCAGGGGGAAAAACTGTTTTTT
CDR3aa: CASSLWQGEKLFF

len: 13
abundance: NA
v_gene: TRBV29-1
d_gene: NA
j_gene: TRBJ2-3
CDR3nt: TGCAGCGTTGAACCGGAGGGGCCAGATACGCAGTATTTT
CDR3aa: CSVEPEGPDTQYF

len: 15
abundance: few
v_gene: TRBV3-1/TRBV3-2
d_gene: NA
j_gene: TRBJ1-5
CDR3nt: TGTGCCAGCAGCCAAGACAGTTATAGCAATCAGCCCCAGCATTTT
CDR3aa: CASSQDSYSNQPQHF

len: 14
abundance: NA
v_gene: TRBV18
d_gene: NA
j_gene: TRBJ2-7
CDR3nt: TGTGCCAGCTCAATCACCGAAGGGCAGAACGAGCAGTACTTC
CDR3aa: CASSITEGQNEQYF